The T cell receptor beta chain under discussion was sequenced for a study of blood T cell repertoires in COVID-19 (dated by TCRdb to the early 2020s). For the study in its entirety: Collaborator samples came from the United States, Italy and Spain and covered acute and convalescent phases of COVID-19. Sample metadata almost always included a de-identified subject ID, COVID-19 status, age in years and sex. A freely available public database, intended as a resource for researchers studying the immune response to SARS-CoV-2, is where the repertoires were released. Where available, HLA class I and class II types were taken from metadata supplied by the sample provider and were not determined by assay-based typing. The samples were drawn from two sources: the first 160 participants of the ongoing ImmuneRACE study, and 1,200 or so subjects contributed by 6 global collaborators. Subjects who had been exposed to COVID-19, were actively infected with it, or had recovered from it provided the deeply sampled blood TCRbeta repertoires that made up the dataset. The material from the prospective study consisted of cDNA or gDNA derived from T cells, B-cell-depleted T cells, or PBMCs.

As regards this clone: Its antigen is currently not known. The sample holds no much larger clone one base away, and base qualities are not on file.

The research as a whole found: Clinical and demographic metadata were provided uncurated, with the amount varying by source and participant.

Each collaborating institution followed its own protocols to collect whole blood in K2EDTA tubes. Collaborator samples were shipped for TCRbeta analysis as frozen whole blood, isolated PBMCs, or DNA extracted from either sample type. CDR1 and CDR2 (SGHAT, FQNNGV) derive from the germline V gene. V is trimmed back by 5 bases and J by 9 bases, and the junction contains 16 bases that no gene match accounts for. The CDR3 contains 16 residues, cysteine and phenylalanine counted. The DNA shown is the 48-base CDR3, in frame from base 1. TCRbeta CDR3 regions were amplified from genomic DNA using the immunoSEQ Assay, a bias-controlled multiplex PCR. The original methods were these. Within the assay, amplification of reference gene primers was used to estimate how many nucleated cells each sample contained. Sequence reads were collapsed and filtered to measure the absolute abundance of every unique TCRbeta CDR3 rearrangement. For each sample, productive Simpson clonality was calculated by taking the square root of Simpson's diversity index across productive rearrangements. TCRdb took this table from immuneACCESS and kept in-frame rearrangements with V and J called. Such tables lack part of the clones; where checked against another copy, unresolved V genes explain under half of the gap, and the rest is unexplained. The DNA gave D and trimming, while V, J and clone size come from that table. This sample gives approximately 100,000 clones in total; 75% to 85% of them show up just once. The ten most abundant clones make up approximately 25% of the sample.

This TCR derives from a man aged 55 to 70 with acute or convalescent COVID-19. Sequencing was carried out using peripheral blood. The chain couples TRBV11-2 to TRBJ2-1; a stretch of 7 junction bases matches TRBD2. The nucleotide sequence reads TGTGCCAGCAGCACCCTCCCGGGTGCGGGGGAAAGTGAGCAGTTCTTC. Its protein product is CASSTLPGAGESEQFF.